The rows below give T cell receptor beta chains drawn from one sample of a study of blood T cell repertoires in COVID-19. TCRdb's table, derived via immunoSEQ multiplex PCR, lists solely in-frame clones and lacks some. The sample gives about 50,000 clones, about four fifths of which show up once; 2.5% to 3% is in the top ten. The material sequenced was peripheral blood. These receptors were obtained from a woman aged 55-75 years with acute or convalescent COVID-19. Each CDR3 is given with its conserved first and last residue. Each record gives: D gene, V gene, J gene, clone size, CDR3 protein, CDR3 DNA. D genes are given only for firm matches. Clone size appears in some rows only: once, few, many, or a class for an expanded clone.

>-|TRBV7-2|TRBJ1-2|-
CASSLGTAGAGGYTF
TGTGCCAGCAGCTTAGGGACGGCAGGGGCAGGGGGCTACACCTTC
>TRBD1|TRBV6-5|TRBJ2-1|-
CASSYSDRGSYNEQFF
TGTGCCAGCAGTTACTCGGACAGGGGTTCCTACAATGAGCAGTTCTTC
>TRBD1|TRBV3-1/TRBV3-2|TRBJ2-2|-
CASSQPGQGAGELFF
TGTGCCAGCAGCCAACCGGGACAGGGGGCCGGGGAGCTGTTTTTT
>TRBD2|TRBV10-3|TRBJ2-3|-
CASHGGADTQYF
TGTGCCTCACATGGGGGGGCAGATACGCAGTATTTT
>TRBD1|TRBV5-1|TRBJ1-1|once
CASSLQSSGGLGAFF
TGCGCCAGCAGCTTGCAGTCTTCAGGGGGATTGGGGGCTTTCTTT
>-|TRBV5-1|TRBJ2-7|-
CASSASTGTLYEQYF
TGCGCCAGCAGCGCCAGTACGGGAACTCTTTACGAGCAGTACTTC
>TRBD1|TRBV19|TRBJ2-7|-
CASSIQVGTVSYEQYF
TGTGCCAGTAGTATCCAAGTCGGGACAGTCTCCTACGAGCAGTACTTC
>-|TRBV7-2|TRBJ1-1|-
CASSLGTANTEAFF
TGTGCCAGCAGCTTAGGGACAGCGAACACTGAAGCTTTCTTT
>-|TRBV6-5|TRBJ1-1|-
CASSYIQIEAFF
TGTGCCAGCAGTTACATACAGATTGAAGCTTTCTTT
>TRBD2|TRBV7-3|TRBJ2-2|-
CASSPGGTGELFF
TGTGCCAGCAGCCCGGGGGGCACCGGGGAGCTGTTTTTT
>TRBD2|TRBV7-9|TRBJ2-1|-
CASSRLAGAEQFF
TGTGCCAGCAGCAGACTAGCGGGGGCCGAGCAGTTCTTC
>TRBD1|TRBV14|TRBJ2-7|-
CASSQGSGGPEQYF
TGTGCCAGCAGCCAAGGGTCAGGGGGCCCGGAGCAGTACTTC
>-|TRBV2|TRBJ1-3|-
CASRLSSGNTIYF
TGTGCCAGCAGGCTTAGCTCTGGAAACACCATATATTTT
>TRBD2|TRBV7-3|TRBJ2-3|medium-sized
CASSSSGGDTDTQYF
TGTGCCAGCAGCTCAAGCGGGGGGGACACAGATACGCAGTATTTT
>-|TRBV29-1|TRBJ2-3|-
CSVEDPGLERTDTQYF
TGCAGCGTTGAAGACCCGGGACTCGAACGCACAGATACGCAGTATTTT
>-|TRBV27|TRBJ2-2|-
CASKPGHLPTGELFF
TGTGCCAGCAAACCGGGACACCTTCCCACCGGGGAGCTGTTTTTT
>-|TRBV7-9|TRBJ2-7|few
CASSPTDTGGAYEQYF
TGTGCCAGCAGCCCAACCGATACAGGGGGGGCCTACGAGCAGTACTTC
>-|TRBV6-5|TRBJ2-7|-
CATLQGSSYEQYF
TGTGCCACCCTACAGGGTAGCTCCTACGAGCAGTACTTC
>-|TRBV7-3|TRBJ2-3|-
CASSLNTFLTDTQYF
TGTGCCAGCAGCTTAAATACATTTCTCACAGATACGCAGTATTTT
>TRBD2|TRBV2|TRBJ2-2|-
CASSPGTSGRIGELFF
TGTGCCAGCAGTCCGGGGACTAGCGGGAGAATCGGGGAGCTGTTTTTT
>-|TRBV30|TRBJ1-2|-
CAWSVHRYYGYTF
TGTGCCTGGAGTGTACACCGTTACTATGGCTACACCTTC
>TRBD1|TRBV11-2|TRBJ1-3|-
CASRNFSGGSGNTIYF
TGTGCCAGCAGGAATTTTTCAGGGGGCTCTGGAAACACCATATATTTT
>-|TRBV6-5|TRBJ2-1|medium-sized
CASISGGLNEQFF
TGTGCCAGCATCTCCGGAGGGCTTAATGAGCAGTTCTTC
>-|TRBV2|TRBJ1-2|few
CASSVEADSSHGYTF
TGTGCCAGCAGTGTGGAGGCTGACTCCTCCCATGGCTACACCTTC